The entry below describes one T cell receptor beta chain. Its antigen is unknown. It has no much larger one-base neighbor in the sample; base qualities were not kept. The sample is drawn from a study of blood T cell repertoires in COVID-19 (TCRdb year 2020). For the wider study: The collaborator samples originated in the United States, Italy and Spain and spanned the acute and convalescent phases of COVID-19. The material from the prospective study consisted of cDNA or gDNA derived from T cells, B-cell-depleted T cells, or PBMCs. Deeply sampled blood TCRbeta repertoires from subjects exposed to, actively infected with, or recovered from COVID-19 were included in the dataset. The repertoires were released in a freely available public database meant as a resource for research on the immune response to SARS-CoV-2. The samples were drawn from the first 160 participants of the ongoing ImmuneRACE study and from some 1,300 subjects provided by 6 global collaborators. Sample metadata almost always included a de-identified subject ID, COVID-19 status, age in years and sex. Where available, HLA class I and class II types were obtained from metadata supplied by the sample provider rather than from assay-based typing. Summary of the overall study and its limitations: Clinical and demographic metadata were provided uncurated, with the amount varying by source and participant.

One collaborating source in Seattle enrolled patients during active infection and followed them longitudinally through the course of disease. Collaborating institutions collected whole blood in K2EDTA tubes following their own protocols. For TCRbeta analysis, collaborators shipped samples in one of three forms: frozen whole blood, isolated PBMCs, or DNA extracted from either of those sample types. TCRbeta CDR3 regions were amplified from genomic DNA using the immunoSEQ Assay, a bias-controlled multiplex PCR. The paper's processing steps were these. The number of nucleated cells in each sample was estimated from the amplification of reference gene primers within the assay. To quantify the absolute abundance of each unique TCRbeta CDR3 rearrangement, sequence reads were collapsed and filtered. For each sample, productive Simpson clonality was calculated by taking the square root of Simpson's diversity index across productive rearrangements. Here the immuneACCESS table is served through TCRdb, limited to in-frame sequences with V and J called. Missing clones are a known gap in these copies; in checked studies unresolved V genes cover under half, and the rest lacks a known reason. The V and J calls and clone size come from that table; D and trimming were worked out from the DNA. For this sample there are 150,000 to 200,000 clones; 80% to 85% appear just once. Clones ranked in the top ten supply around 13% of the sample.

Trimmed from V: 5 bases; trimmed from J: 5 bases; junction bases lacking a gene match: 3. CDR1 SGHNT and CDR2 YYREEE are derived from the germline V gene (reference sequence). The CDR3 holds 14 amino acids from the cysteine to the phenylalanine. Solely the CDR3 DNA is kept, with 42 bases framed from the first base. This receptor chain uses TRBV5-4 and TRBJ2-2; 10 bases in between match TRBD2. The source material was peripheral blood. The receptor was isolated from a woman aged 70 to 79 with COVID-19, enrolled during active disease. The CDR3 reads CASSSSGGTGELFF. The nucleotide sequence reads as follows: TGTGCCAGCAGTTCTAGCGGGGGAACCGGGGAGCTGTTTTTT. With all but the CDR3 taken from the reference TRBV5-4 and TRBJ2-2 genes, the full variable domain is: ETGVTQSPTHLIKTRGQQVTLRCSSQSGHNTVSWYQQALGQGPQFIFQYYREEENGRGNFPPRFSGLQFPNYSSELNVNALELDDSALYLCASSSSGGTGELFFGEGSRLTVL.